Listed below are T cell receptor beta chains from one sample, sequenced in a study of T-cell memory formation after mild COVID-19. TCRdb processed the 5' RACE reads anew with MiXCR; each CDR3 protein has one entry. Altogether around 390,000 distinct CDR3 sequences are present, approximately 15% being singletons, with the ten largest covering 20% to 25%. Sequences were obtained from PBMCs or a T cell subset sorted from them (not recorded which). The receptors here all came from a young man who had mild COVID-19 (a few samples of this study predate the infection). Cell type and time point are not known. CDR3s include the opening cysteine and the closing phenylalanine or tryptophan. Each record gives: CDR3 protein, J gene, V gene.

CASSPAPEGRETQYF,TRBJ2-5,TRBV7-9
CASSWRDFNQPQHF,TRBJ1-5,TRBV12-3/TRBV12-4
CASSTTNPEETQYF,TRBJ2-5,TRBV18
CASSTVGRRGTDTQYF,TRBJ2-3,TRBV5-1
CASSYGTSRETQYF,TRBJ2-5,TRBV7-2
CSVGTDNQPQHF,TRBJ1-5,TRBV29-1
CASSVGFSWGGTIYF,TRBJ1-3,TRBV9
CASSPGRGFGGSQETQYF,TRBJ2-5,TRBV12-3/TRBV12-4
CASSLYRARETQYF,TRBJ2-5,TRBV5-1
CASSPGPSNTEAFF,TRBJ1-1,TRBV5-1
CASSPQTGRDYGYTF,TRBJ1-2,TRBV12-3/TRBV12-4
CASSLETGLYQPQHF,TRBJ1-5,TRBV7-2
CASSRTSGRTDTQYF,TRBJ2-3,TRBV6-1
CASNPSGGSYEQYF,TRBJ2-7,TRBV7-9
CSASRLAGAQETQYF,TRBJ2-5,TRBV20-1
CASSPGLGRDTQYF,TRBJ2-3,TRBV4-1
CSATDRDEQFF,TRBJ2-1,TRBV20-1
CASGPLGTDTQYF,TRBJ2-3,TRBV6-2/TRBV6-3
CASSYSSRGIYEQYF,TRBJ2-7,TRBV6-5
CASQRGISGANVLTF,TRBJ2-6,TRBV7-2
CASSYMGDSRGGYTF,TRBJ1-2,TRBV6-5
CSAPTDLTTDTQYF,TRBJ2-3,TRBV20-1
CASGERARNEQFF,TRBJ2-1,TRBV7-3
CASSYVAGRGNEQFF,TRBJ2-1,TRBV5-1
CASSPLGLPPGHLIYEQYF,TRBJ2-7,TRBV12-3/TRBV12-4
CASSLRDAVVNEQFF,TRBJ2-1,TRBV11-2